This TCR beta chain was recovered during a study of Ad26.COV2.S vaccination and SARS-CoV-2 variants. About the study: The authors gave Ad26.COV2.S intramuscularly, either once or twice 56 days apart.

Details on this clone: Its antigen is unknown.

As for treatment: roughly 18 received Ad26.COV2.S at low or high dose, single or two shots; roughly five received placebo; per-sample allocation not given. At day 63 after the first vaccine or placebo injection, samples were drawn. The germline V gene encodes CDR1 MGHRA and CDR2 YSYEKL. The V end was cut by 1 base, the J end by 3 bases, with 9 bases between. CDR3 length equals 14 residues. Libraries were prepared by immunoSEQ multiplex PCR; TCRdb keeps only in-frame clonotypes and omits some of them. There are about 430,000 clones in the sample; over 75% occur only once, and over 9% lies in the top ten. Broader study findings: Reportedly, spike-specific CD8+ and CD4+ T cell responses achieved substantial breadth once vaccination had taken place. An underestimation of total T cell responses may have resulted from the TCR breadth and depth analyses.

The TCR was taken from a person aged 18 to 59 who received the Ad26.COV2.S COVID-19 vaccine or a placebo. Specimen: peripheral blood, collected in a trial of Ad26.COV2.S vaccine versus placebo. V gene TRBV4-1 combines with J gene TRBJ1-2, with D perhaps matching TRBD1 (5 bases). The CDR3 DNA reads TGCGCCAGCAGCCAAGTCGGAGGGGACTATGGCTACACCTTC. It encodes CASSQVGGDYGYTF.